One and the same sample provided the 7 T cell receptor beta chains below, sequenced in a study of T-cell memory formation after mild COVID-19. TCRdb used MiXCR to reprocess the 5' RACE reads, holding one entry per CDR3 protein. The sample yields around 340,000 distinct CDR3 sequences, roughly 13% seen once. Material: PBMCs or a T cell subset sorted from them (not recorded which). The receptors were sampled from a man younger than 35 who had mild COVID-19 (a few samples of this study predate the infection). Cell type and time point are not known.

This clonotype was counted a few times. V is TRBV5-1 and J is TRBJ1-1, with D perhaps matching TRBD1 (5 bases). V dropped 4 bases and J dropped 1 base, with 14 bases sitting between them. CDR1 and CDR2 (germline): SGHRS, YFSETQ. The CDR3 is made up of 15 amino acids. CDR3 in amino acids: CASSTGRGGNTEAFF. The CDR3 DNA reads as TGCGCCAGCAGCACCGGGCGGGGGGGGAACACTGAAGCTTTCTTT.

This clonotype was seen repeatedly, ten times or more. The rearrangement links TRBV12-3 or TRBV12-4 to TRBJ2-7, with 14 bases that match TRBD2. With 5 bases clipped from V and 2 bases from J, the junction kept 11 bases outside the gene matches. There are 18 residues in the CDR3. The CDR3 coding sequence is TGTGCCAGCAGTCCCTCCGGACTAGCGGGGGGCTCCACCTACGAGCAGTACTTC. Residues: CASSPSGLAGGSTYEQYF.

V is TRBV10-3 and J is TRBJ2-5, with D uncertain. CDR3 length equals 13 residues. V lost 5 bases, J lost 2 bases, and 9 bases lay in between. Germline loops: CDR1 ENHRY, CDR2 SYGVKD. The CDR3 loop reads CAISPTDQETQYF. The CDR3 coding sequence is TGTGCCATCAGTCCGACGGATCAAGAGACCCAGTACTTC.

In DNA, the CDR3 is TGTGCCAGCAGCGGGCAGATGGGGGAAAAACTGTTTTTT. It yields the protein CASSGQMGEKLFF. This chain links TRBV7-2 with TRBJ1-4; D remains ambiguous. The CDR3 covers 13 residues. V was shortened by 5 bases and J by 8 bases, with 12 bases between the two germline ends. Germline CDR1 SGHTA, CDR2 FQGNSA.

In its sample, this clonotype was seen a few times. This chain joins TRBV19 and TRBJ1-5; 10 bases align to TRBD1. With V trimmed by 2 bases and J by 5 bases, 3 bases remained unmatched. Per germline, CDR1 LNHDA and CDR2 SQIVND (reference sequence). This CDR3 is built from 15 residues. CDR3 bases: TGTGCCAGTAGTATACGGACAGGGGGTCATCAGCCCCAGCATTTT. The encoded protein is CASSIRTGGHQPQHF.

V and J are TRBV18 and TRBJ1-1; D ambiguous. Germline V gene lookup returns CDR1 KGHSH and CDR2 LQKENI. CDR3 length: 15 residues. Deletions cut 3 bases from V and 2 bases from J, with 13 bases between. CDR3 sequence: CASSPDWGRNTEAFF. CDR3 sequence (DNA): TGTGCCAGCTCACCTGATTGGGGAAGAAACACTGAAGCTTTCTTT.

In DNA form, the CDR3 reads TGTGCCAGCAGTCTACTGTGGGGAACCTATAATTCACCCCTCCACTTT. The encoded protein is CASSLLWGTYNSPLHF. The chain combines TRBV28 with TRBJ1-6; D unclear. Germline CDR1 reads MDHEN; CDR2 reads SYDVKM. Trimming removed 5 bases from V and 2 bases from J, with 13 bases in between. The CDR3 length is 16 residues.